The subject of this entry is one TCR beta chain. This sample stems from a study of blood T cell repertoires in COVID-19. As for the study in general: Researchers got acute and convalescent COVID-19 samples from the United States, Italy and Spain. T cells, B-cell-depleted T cells, or PBMCs supplied cDNA or gDNA.

This CDR3 is built from 11 residues. With 3 bases removed from V and 2 bases from J, the gap between germline ends came to 2 bases. Germline assignment: CDR1 SQVTM and CDR2 ANQGSEA. Produced via immunoSEQ multiplex PCR; TCRdb's table is partial and in-frame only. The sample lists 70,000 to 95,000 clones; 88% were seen once. The genes are TRBV29-1 and TRBJ2-1; D is ambiguous. The receptor was isolated from a woman over 75 with active COVID-19. Sequences were obtained from peripheral blood. Here the CDR3 DNA reads TGCAGCGTTGACACCTACAATGAGCAGTTCTTC. Its protein is CSVDTYNEQFF.